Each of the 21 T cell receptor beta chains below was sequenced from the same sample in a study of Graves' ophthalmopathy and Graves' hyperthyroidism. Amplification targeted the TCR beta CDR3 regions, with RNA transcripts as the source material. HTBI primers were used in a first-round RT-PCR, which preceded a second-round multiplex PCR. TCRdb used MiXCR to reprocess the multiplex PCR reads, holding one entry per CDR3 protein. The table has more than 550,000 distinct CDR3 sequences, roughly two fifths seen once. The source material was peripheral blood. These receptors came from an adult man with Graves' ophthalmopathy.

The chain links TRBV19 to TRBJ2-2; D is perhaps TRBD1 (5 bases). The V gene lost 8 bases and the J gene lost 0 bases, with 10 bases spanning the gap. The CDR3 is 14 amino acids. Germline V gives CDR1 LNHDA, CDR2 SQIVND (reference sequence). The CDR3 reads CASQMTANTGELFF. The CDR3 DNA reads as TGTGCCAGTCAGATGACAGCGAACACCGGGGAGCTGTTTTTT.

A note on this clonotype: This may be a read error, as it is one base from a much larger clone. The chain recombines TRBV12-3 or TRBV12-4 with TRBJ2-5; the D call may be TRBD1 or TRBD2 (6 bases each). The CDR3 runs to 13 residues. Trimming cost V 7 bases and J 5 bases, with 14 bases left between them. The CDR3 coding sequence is TGTGCCAGCACTTTTACGGGGGCTGAGACCCAGTACTTC. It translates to CASTFTGAETQYF.

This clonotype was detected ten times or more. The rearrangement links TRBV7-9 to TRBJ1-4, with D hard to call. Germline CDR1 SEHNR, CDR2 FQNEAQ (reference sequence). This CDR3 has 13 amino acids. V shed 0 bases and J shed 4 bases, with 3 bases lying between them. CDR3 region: CASSLAVNEKLFF. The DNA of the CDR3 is TGTGCCAGCAGCTTAGCGGTTAATGAAAAACTGTTTTTT.

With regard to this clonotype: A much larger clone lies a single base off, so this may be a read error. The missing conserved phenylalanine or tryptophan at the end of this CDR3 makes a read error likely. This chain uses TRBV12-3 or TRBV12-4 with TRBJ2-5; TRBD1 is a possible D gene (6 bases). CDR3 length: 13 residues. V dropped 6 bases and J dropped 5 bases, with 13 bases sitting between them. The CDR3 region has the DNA TGTGCCAGCAGCCTACAGGGTTGGGAGACCCAGTACGTC. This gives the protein CASSLQGWETQYV.

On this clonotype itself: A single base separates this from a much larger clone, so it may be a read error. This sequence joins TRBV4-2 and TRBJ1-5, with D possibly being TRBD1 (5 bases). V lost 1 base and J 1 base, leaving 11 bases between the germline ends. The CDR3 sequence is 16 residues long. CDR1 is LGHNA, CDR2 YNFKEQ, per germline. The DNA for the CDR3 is TGTGCCAGCAGCCAAGGGTGGGGGAGAAGCAATCAGCCCCAGCATTTT. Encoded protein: CASSQGWGRSNQPQHF.

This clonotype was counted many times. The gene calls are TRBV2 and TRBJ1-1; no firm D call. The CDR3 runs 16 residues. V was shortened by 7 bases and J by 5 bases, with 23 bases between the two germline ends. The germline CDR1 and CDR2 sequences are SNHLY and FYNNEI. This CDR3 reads CASTVRAFFVRTEAFF. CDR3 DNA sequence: TGTGCCAGCACCGTTAGAGCTTTTTTTGTTCGTACTGAAGCTTTCTTT.

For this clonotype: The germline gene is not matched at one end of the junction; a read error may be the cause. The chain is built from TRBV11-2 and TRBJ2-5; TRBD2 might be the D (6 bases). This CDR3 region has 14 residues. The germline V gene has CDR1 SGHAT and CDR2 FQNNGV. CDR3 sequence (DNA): TGTGCCGGCAGCTTGAGCTGGAGCGGGGAGACCCAGTACTTC. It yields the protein CAGSLSWSGETQYF.

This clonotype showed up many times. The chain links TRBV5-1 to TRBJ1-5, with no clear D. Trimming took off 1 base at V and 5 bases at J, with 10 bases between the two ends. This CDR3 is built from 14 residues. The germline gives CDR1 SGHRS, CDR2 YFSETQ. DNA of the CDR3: TGCGCCAGCAGCTTGTTCGGGTTGGATCAGCCCCAGCATTTT. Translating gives CASSLFGLDQPQHF.

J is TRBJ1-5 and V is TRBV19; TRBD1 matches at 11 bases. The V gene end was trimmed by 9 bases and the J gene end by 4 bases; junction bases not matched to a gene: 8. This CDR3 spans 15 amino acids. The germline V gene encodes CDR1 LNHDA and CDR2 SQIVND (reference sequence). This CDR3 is CASKTGTGGNQPQHF. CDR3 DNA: TGTGCCAGCAAGACGGGGACAGGGGGGAATCAGCCCCAGCATTTT.

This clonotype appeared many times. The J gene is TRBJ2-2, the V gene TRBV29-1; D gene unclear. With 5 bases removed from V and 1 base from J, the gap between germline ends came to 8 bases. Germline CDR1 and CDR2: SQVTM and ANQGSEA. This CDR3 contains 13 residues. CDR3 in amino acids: CSVPRGNTGELFF. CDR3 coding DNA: TGCAGCGTTCCTCGAGGGAACACCGGGGAGCTGTTTTTT.

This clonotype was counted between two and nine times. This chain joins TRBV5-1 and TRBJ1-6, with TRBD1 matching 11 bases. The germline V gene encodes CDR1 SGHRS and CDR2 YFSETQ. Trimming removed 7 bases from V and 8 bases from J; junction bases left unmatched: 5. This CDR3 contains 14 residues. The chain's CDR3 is CASEPGQGDSPLHF. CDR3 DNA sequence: TGCGCCAGCGAGCCGGGACAGGGGGATTCACCCCTCCACTTT.

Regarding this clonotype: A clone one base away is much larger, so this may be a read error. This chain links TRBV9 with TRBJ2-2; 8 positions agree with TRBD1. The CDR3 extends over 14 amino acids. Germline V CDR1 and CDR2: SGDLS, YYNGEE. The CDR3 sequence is CASNPGTGTGELLF. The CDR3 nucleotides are TGTGCCTCGAACCCTGGGACAGGCACCGGGGAGCTGCTTTTT. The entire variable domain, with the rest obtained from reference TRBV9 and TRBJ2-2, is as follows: DSGVTQTPKHLITATGQRVTLRCSPRSGDLSVYWYQQSLDQGLQFLIQYYNGEERAKGNILERFSAQQFPDLHSELNLSSLELGDSALYFCASNPGTGTGELLFGEGSRLTVL.

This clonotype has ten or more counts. The CDR3 DNA reads TGTGCCAGCAGCCAGGGGGCTCAGCCCCAGCATTTT. Translated: CASSQGAQPQHF. The chain carries TRBV3-1 and TRBJ1-5; tentatively, D is TRBD1 (6 bases). V lost 3 bases to trimming and J lost 6 bases, with 6 bases between them. From germline, CDR1 is LGHDT and CDR2 YNNKEL (reference sequence). CDR3 length: 12 amino acids.

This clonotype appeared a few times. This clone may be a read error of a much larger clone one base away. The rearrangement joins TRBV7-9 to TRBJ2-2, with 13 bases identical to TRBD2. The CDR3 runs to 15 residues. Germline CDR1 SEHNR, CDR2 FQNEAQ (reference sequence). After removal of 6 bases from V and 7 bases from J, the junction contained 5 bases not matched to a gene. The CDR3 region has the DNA TGTGCCAGCAGGCGGACTAGCGGGGGTAACGGGGAGCTGTTTTTT. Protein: CASRRTSGGNGELFF.

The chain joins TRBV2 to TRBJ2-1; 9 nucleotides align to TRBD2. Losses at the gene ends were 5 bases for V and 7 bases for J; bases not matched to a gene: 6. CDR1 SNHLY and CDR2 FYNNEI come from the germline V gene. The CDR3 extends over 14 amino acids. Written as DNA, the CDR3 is TGTGCCAGCAGTACCCTAGCGGGGATTAATGAGCAGTTCTTC. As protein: CASSTLAGINEQFF.

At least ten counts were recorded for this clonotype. The CDR3 sequence is CASSYPPGQGTWSSPLHF. The CDR3 DNA is TGTGCCAGCAGCTATCCTCCGGGACAGGGGACATGGAGTTCACCCCTCCACTTT. The chain joins TRBV5-5 to TRBJ1-6, with 10 bases that match TRBD1. V was pared by 3 bases and J by 9 bases, with 15 bases of the junction left unmatched. This CDR3 has 18 residues. The germline gives CDR1 SGHKS, CDR2 YYEKEE (reference sequence).

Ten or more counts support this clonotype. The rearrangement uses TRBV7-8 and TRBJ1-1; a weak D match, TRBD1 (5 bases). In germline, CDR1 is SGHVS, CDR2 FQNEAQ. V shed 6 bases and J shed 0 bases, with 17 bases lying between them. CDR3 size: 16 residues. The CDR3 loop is CASSRPGTAMNTEAFF. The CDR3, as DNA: TGTGCCAGCAGTAGACCCGGGACCGCAATGAACACTGAAGCTTTCTTT.

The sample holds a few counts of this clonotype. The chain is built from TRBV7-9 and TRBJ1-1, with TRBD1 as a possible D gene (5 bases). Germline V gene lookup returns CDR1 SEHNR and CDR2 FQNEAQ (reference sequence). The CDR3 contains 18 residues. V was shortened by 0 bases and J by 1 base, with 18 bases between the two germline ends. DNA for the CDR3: TGTGCCAGCAGCTTAGCGCAGTTTCTCGGCAGGGAGAACACTGAAGCTTTCTTT. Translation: CASSLAQFLGRENTEAFF.

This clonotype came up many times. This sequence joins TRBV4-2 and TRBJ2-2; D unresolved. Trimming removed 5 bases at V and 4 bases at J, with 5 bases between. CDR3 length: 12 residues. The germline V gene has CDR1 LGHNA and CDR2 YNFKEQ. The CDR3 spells CASSAATGELFF. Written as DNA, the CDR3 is TGTGCCAGCAGCGCAGCCACCGGGGAGCTGTTTTTT.

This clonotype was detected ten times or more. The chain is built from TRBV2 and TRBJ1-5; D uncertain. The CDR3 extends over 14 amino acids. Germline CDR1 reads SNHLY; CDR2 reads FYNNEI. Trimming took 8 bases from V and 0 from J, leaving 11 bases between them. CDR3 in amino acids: CASSGVDSNQPQHF. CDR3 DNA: TGTGCCAGCTCTGGGGTCGATAGCAATCAGCCCCAGCATTTT.

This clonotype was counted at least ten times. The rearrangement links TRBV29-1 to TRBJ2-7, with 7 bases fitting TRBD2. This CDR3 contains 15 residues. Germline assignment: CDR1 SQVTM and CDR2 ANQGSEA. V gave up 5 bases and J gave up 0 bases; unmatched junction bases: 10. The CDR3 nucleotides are TGCAGCGTTTCCAGCGGGGAGTCGAACTCCTACGAGCAGTACTTC. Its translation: CSVSSGESNSYEQYF.